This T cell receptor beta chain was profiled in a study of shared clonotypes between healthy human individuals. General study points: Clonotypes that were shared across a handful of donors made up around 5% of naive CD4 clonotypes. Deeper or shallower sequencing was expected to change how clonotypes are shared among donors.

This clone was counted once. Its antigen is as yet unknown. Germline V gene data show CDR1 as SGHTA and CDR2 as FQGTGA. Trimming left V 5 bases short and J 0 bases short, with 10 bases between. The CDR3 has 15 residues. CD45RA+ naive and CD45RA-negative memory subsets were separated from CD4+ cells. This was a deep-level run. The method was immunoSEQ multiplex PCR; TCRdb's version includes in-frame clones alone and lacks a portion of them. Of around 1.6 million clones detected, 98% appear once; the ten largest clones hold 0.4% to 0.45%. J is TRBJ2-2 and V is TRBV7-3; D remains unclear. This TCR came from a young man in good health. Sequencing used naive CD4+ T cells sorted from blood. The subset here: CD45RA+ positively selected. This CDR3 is CASSKDGSNTGELFF. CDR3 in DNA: TGTGCCAGCAGCAAGGACGGATCGAACACCGGGGAGCTGTTTTTT.